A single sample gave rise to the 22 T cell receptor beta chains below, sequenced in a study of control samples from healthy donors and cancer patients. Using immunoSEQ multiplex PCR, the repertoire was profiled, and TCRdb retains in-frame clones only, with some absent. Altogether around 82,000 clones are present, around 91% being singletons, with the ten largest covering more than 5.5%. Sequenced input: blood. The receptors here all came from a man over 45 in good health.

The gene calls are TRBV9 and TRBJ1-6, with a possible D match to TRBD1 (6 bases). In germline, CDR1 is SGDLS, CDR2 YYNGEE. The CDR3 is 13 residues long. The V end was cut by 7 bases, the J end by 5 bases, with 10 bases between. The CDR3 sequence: CASSRGDNSPLHF. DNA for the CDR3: TGTGCCAGCTCTAGGGGGGATAATTCACCCCTCCACTTT. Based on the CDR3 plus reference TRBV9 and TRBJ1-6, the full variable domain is DSGVTQTPKHLITATGQRVTLRCSPRSGDLSVYWYQQSLDQGLQFLIQYYNGEERAKGNILERFSAQQFPDLHSELNLSSLELGDSALYFCASSRGDNSPLHFGNGTRLTVT.

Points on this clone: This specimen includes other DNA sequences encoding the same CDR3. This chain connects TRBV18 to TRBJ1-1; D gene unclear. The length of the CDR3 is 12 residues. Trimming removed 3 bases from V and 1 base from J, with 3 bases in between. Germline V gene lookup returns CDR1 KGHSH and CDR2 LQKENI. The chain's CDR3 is CASSPGNTEAFF. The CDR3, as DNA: TGTGCCAGCTCACCTGGGAACACTGAAGCTTTCTTT.

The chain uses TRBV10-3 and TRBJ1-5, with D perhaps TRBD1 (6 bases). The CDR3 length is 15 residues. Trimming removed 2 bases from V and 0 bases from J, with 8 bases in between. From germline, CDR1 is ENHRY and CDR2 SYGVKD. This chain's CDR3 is CAISEGQSSNQPQHF. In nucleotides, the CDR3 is TGTGCCATCAGTGAGGGACAGTCTAGCAATCAGCCCCAGCATTTT.

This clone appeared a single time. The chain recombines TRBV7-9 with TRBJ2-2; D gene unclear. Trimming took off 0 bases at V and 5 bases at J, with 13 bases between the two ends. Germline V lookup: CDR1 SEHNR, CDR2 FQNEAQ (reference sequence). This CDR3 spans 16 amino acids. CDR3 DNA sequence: TGTGCCAGCAGCTTAGCCGCCCGGTTCCAAACCGGGGAGCTGTTTTTT. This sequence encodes CASSLAARFQTGELFF.

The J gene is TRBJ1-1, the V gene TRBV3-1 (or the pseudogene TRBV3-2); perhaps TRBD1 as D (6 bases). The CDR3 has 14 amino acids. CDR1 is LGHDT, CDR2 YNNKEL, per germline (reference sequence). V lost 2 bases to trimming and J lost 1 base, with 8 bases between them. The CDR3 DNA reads TGTGCCAGCAGCCAACAGGGGAGGAACACTGAAGCTTTCTTT. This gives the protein CASSQQGRNTEAFF.

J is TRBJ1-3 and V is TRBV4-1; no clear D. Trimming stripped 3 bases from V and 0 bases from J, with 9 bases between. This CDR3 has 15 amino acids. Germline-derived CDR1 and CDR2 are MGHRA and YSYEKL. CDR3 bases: TGCGCCAGCAGCCAGGAGTCCCTCTCTGGAAACACCATATATTTT. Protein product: CASSQESLSGNTIYF.

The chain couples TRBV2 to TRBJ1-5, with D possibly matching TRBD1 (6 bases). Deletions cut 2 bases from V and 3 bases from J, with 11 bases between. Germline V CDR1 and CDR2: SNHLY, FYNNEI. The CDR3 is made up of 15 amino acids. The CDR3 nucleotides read TGTGCCAGCAGTGAAACGGCAGGGGACAATCAGCCCCAGCATTTT. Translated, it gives CASSETAGDNQPQHF.

CDR3 in DNA: TGTGCCAGCAGCGGACTCGGCCCCGTTGAGCAGTTCTTC. It encodes CASSGLGPVEQFF. The rearrangement uses TRBV7-9 and TRBJ2-1; D perhaps matches TRBD2 (5 bases). V lost 5 bases, J lost 9 bases, and 14 bases lay in between. The CDR3 contains 13 residues. Germline V lookup: CDR1 SEHNR, CDR2 FQNEAQ (reference sequence).

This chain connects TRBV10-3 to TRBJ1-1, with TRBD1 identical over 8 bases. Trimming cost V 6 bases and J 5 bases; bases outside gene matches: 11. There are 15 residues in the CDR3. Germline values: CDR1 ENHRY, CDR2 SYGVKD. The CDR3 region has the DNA TGTGCCATCAGCTCGACAGGGGAGGCTAGGACTGAAGCTTTCTTT. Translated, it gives CAISSTGEARTEAFF.

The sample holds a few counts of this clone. The CDR3 is CASSPGVRAGNTIYF. The CDR3 region has the DNA TGTGCCAGCAGCCCTGGCGTCAGGGCTGGAAACACCATATATTTT. The rearrangement links TRBV3-1 (or the pseudogene TRBV3-2) to TRBJ1-3; possibly TRBD1 for D (5 bases). V was trimmed by 4 bases and J by 2 bases, leaving 12 bases between them. Germline lookup yields CDR1 LGHDT and CDR2 YNNKEL (reference sequence). This CDR3 comprises 15 residues.

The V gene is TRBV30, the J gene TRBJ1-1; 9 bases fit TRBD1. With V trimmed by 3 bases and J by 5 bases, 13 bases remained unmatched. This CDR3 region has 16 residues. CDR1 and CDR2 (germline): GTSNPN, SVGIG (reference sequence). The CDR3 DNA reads TGTGCCTGGAGCCTAGGACAGGGGACCCTGTTGACTGAAGCTTTCTTT. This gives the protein CAWSLGQGTLLTEAFF.

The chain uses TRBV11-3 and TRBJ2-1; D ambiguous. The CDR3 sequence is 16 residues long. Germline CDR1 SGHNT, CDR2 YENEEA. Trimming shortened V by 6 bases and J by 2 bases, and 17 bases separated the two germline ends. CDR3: CASSPEDRRTYNEQFF. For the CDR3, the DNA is TGTGCCAGCAGTCCAGAGGACCGACGGACCTACAATGAGCAGTTCTTC.

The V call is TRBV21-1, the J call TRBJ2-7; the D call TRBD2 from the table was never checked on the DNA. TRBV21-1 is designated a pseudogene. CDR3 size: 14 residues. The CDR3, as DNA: TGTGCCAGCAGCAGAGTTCGGGGGACCTACGAGCAGTACTTC. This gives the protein CASSRVRGTYEQYF.

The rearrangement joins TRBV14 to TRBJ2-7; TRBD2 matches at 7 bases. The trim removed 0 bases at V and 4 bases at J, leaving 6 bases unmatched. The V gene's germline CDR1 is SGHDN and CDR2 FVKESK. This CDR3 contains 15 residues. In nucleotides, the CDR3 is TGTGCCAGCAGCCAAGAGGGGGGGGTCGGATACGAGCAGTACTTC. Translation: CASSQEGGVGYEQYF.

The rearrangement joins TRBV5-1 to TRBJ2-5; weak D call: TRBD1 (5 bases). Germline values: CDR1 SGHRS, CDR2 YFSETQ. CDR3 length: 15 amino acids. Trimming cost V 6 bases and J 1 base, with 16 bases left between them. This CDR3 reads CASTPDSTFQETQYF. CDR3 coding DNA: TGCGCCAGCACTCCCGACAGCACCTTCCAAGAGACCCAGTACTTC.

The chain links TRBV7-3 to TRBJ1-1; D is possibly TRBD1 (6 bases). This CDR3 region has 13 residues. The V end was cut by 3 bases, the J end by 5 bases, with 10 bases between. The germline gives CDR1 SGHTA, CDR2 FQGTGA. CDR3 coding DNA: TGTGCCAGCAGCTTGGACAGCCCGACTGAAGCTTTCTTT. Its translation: CASSLDSPTEAFF.

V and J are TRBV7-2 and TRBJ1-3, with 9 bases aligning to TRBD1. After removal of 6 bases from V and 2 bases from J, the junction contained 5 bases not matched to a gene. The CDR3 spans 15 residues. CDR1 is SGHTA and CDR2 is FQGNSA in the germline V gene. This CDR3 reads CASSTGGAPGNTIYF. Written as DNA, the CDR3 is TGTGCCAGCAGTACAGGGGGCGCCCCTGGAAACACCATATATTTT.

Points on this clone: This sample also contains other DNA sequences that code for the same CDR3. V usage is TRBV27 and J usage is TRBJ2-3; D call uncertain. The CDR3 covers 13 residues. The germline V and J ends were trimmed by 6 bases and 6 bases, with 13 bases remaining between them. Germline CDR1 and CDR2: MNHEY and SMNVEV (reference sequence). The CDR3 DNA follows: TGTGCCAGCAGCTTGCTGGGTAGGGATACGCAGTATTTT. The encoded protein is CASSLLGRDTQYF.

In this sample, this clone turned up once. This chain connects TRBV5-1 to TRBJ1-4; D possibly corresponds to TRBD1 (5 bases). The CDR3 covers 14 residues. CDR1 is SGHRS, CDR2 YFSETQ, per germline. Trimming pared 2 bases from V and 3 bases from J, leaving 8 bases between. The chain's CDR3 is CASSFGAANEKLFF. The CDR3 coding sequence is TGCGCCAGCAGCTTCGGGGCGGCTAATGAAAAACTGTTTTTT.

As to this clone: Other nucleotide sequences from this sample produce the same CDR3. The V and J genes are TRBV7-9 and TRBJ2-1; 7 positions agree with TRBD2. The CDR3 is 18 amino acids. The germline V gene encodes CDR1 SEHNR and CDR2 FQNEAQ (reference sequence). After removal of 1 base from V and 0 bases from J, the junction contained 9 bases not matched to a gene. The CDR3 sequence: CASSLGGGLGSSYNEQFF. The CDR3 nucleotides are TGTGCCAGCAGCTTAGGGGGGGGTTTGGGGAGCTCCTACAATGAGCAGTTCTTC.

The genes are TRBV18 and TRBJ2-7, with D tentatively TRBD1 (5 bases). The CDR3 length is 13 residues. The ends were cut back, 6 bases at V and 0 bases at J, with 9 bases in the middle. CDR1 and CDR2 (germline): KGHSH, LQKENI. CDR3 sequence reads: CASSIRDSYEQYF. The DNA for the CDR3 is TGTGCCAGCTCGATCAGGGACTCCTACGAGCAGTACTTC. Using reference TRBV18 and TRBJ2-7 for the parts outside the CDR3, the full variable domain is NAGVMQNPRHLVRRRGQEARLRCSPMKGHSHVYWYRQLPEEGLKFMVYLQKENIIDESGMPKERFSAEFPKEGPSILRIQQVVRGDSAAYFCASSIRDSYEQYFGPGTRLTVT.

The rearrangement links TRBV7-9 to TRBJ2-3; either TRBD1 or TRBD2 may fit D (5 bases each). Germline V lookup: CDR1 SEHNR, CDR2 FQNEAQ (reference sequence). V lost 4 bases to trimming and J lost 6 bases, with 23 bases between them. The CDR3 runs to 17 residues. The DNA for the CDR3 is TGTGCCAGCAGCTGGGGGACGGGCCGTAAAGCTGGTGATACGCAGTATTTT. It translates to CASSWGTGRKAGDTQYF.